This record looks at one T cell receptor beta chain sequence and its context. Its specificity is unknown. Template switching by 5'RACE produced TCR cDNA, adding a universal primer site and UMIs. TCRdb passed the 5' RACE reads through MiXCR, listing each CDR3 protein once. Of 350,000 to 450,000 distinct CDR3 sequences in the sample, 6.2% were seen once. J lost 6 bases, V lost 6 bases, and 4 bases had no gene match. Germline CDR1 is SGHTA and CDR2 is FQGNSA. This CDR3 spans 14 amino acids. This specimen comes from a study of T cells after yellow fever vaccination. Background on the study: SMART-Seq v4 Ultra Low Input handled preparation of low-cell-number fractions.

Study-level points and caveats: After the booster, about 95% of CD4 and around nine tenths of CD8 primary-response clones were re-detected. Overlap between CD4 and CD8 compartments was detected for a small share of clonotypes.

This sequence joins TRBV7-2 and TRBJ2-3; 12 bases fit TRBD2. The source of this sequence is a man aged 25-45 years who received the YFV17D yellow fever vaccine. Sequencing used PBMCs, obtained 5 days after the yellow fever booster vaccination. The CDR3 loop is CASRSSGRVDTQYF. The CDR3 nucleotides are TGTGCCAGCAGGTCTAGCGGGAGGGTGGATACGCAGTATTTT.